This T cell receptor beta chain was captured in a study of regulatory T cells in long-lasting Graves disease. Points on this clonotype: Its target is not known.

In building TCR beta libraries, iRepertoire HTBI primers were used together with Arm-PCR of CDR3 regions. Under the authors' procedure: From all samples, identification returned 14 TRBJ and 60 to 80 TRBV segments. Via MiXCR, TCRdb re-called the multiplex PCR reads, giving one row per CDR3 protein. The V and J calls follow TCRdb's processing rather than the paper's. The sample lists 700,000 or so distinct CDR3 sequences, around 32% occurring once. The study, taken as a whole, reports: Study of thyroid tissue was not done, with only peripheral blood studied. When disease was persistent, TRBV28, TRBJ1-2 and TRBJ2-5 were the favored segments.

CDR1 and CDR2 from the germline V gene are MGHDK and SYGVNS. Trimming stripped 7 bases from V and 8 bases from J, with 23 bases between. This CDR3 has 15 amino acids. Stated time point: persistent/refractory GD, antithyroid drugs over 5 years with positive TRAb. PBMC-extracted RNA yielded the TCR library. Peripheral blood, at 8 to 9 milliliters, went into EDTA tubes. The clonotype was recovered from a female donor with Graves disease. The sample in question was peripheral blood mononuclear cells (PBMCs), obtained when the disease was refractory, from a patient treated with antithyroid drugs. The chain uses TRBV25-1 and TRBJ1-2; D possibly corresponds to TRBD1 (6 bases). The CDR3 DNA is TGTGCCAGCACCCTGACCGCAGGGGCATTGGAAGGCTACACCTTC. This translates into CASTLTAGALEGYTF.